The 25 T cell receptor beta chains reported below all come from one sample, sequenced in a study of beta chain features in type 1 diabetes. Expressed TCRB transcripts were sequenced after all isolated RNA was converted to cDNA. Libraries were prepared by immunoSEQ multiplex PCR; TCRdb keeps only in-frame clonotypes and omits some of them. The sample yields just over 150,000 clones, more than 9.5% seen once. The sequenced sample was central memory CD4+ T cells from blood. All receptors come from a young man in good health.

The V call is TRBV4-3, the J call TRBJ2-6; D possibly corresponds to TRBD2 (5 bases). The CDR3 sequence is 17 residues long. Trimming removed 0 bases from V and 1 base from J, with 10 bases in between. The germline CDR1 and CDR2 sequences are LGHNA and YSLEER. In DNA form, the CDR3 reads TGCGCCAGCAGCCAAGAAGGGAGTTCATCTGGGGCCAACGTCCTGACTTTC. It is translated as CASSQEGSSSGANVLTF.

Only a few counts were recorded for this clone. J is TRBJ2-7 and V is TRBV11-2; maybe TRBD2 (5 bases). The CDR3 spans 14 residues. Germline assignment: CDR1 SGHAT and CDR2 FQNNGV. V was pared by 4 bases and J by 0 bases, with 10 bases between. The DNA for the CDR3 is TGTGCCAGCAGCTCGGACTCGAGCTCCTACGAGCAGTACTTC. This translates into CASSSDSSSYEQYF.

The rearrangement joins TRBV11-2 to TRBJ2-3; TRBD2 matches 9 bases. CDR3 length: 19 residues. Germline V gene lookup returns CDR1 SGHAT and CDR2 FQNNGV. V lost 3 bases and J lost 2; bases outside the gene matches: 15. CDR3 residues: CASSFMPYLLAGATDTQYF. CDR3 DNA sequence: TGTGCCAGCAGCTTTATGCCGTACCTTTTAGCGGGAGCCACAGATACGCAGTATTTT.

This clone occurred a few times. This chain joins TRBV29-1 and TRBJ1-5; D is unresolved. The V and J ends lost 7 bases and 0 bases respectively, with 13 bases between them. CDR3 size: 14 residues. Germline CDR1 and CDR2: SQVTM and ANQGSEA. CDR3: CSASTGYSNQPQHF. The CDR3 region has the DNA TGCAGCGCCTCAACCGGATATAGCAATCAGCCCCAGCATTTT.

This chain connects TRBV19 to TRBJ2-7; D may be TRBD1 or TRBD2 (6 bases each). The CDR3 loop spans 15 amino acids. Trimming left V 8 bases short and J 0 bases short, with 17 bases between. In germline, CDR1 is LNHDA, CDR2 SQIVND (reference sequence). In DNA form, the CDR3 reads TGTGCCAGTCTCGCTAAGGGGGGAAGCTCCTACGAGCAGTACTTC. This translates into CASLAKGGSSYEQYF.

There are a few counts of this clone. J is TRBJ2-5 and V is TRBV7-9; D remains ambiguous. V lost 5 bases and J 5 bases, leaving 15 bases between the germline ends. The germline V gene has CDR1 SEHNR and CDR2 FQNEAQ (reference sequence). This CDR3 spans 14 amino acids. The CDR3 DNA reads as TGTGCCAGCAGCCAGGCGGTCCGGGCGGAGACCCAGTACTTC. Translating it yields CASSQAVRAETQYF.

A single count supports this clone. The chain joins TRBV5-6 to TRBJ1-1; no firm D call. Trimming shortened V by 4 bases and J by 7 bases, and 20 bases separated the two germline ends. The V gene's germline CDR1 is SGHDT and CDR2 YYEEEE. The CDR3 length is 15 residues. CDR3 nucleotides: TGTGCCAGCAGCCCCGGAGAGGAGCCGCACAATGAAGCTTTCTTT. Amino acids: CASSPGEEPHNEAFF. Full variable domain (rest looked up from reference TRBV5-6 and TRBJ1-1): DAGVTQSPTHLIKTRGQQVTLRCSPKSGHDTVSWYQQALGQGPQFIFQYYEEEERQRGNFPDRFSGHQFPNYSSELNVNALLLGDSALYLCASSPGEEPHNEAFFGQGTRLTVV.

The chain carries TRBV10-3 and TRBJ1-2; TRBD1 matches 9 bases. The CDR3 totals 15 residues. The junction had 11 bases not matched to a gene; V was cut back by 6 bases and J by 6 bases. Germline CDR1 is ENHRY and CDR2 is SYGVKD. The CDR3 coding sequence is TGTGCCATCAGGGAAGGACAGGGGTTAATCGATGGCTACACCTTC. Residues: CAIREGQGLIDGYTF.

This clone was picked up a small number of times. The chain combines TRBV28 with TRBJ2-6, with D unresolved. The germline V gene has CDR1 MDHEN and CDR2 SYDVKM. V was pared by 3 bases and J by 0 bases, with 9 bases between. This CDR3 is built from 16 residues. The CDR3 reads CASSFPLGSGANVLTF. The DNA for the CDR3 is TGTGCCAGCAGTTTTCCCCTGGGCTCTGGGGCCAACGTCCTGACTTTC.

The sample holds many counts of this clone. One junction end disagrees with the germline gene, perhaps due to a read error. The rearrangement links TRBV29-1 to TRBJ2-1, with TRBD1 matching over 10 bases. This CDR3 comprises 10 residues. CDR1 and CDR2 from the germline V gene are SQVTM and ANQGSEA. The CDR3 spells CSVSLTGGLF. The CDR3 DNA follows: TGCAGCGTATCCCTGACAGGGGGCCTCTTC.

The CDR3 DNA reads TGTGCCAGCAGCCAAGATCCGGTTCGAGCGGGGTCAGAGACCCAGTACTTC. This translates into CASSQDPVRAGSETQYF. The chain carries TRBV4-2 and TRBJ2-5, with 7 bases that match TRBD2. Germline V gene lookup returns CDR1 LGHNA and CDR2 YNFKEQ. CDR3 length: 17 amino acids. Trimming took 0 bases from V and 4 from J; bases not matched to a gene: 11.

The chain has TRBV28 and TRBJ1-1, with D possibly being TRBD1 (5 bases). Germline V gene lookup returns CDR1 MDHEN and CDR2 SYDVKM. The CDR3 spans 14 residues. V lost 6 bases and J lost 6, with 17 bases in between. The DNA for the CDR3 is TGTGCCAGCAGACAACACGGGAGGGGACCTGAAGCTTTCTTT. This gives the protein CASRQHGRGPEAFF.

This clone appeared a few times. V usage is TRBV2 and J usage is TRBJ2-5; D is uncertain. The CDR3 loop spans 11 amino acids. Trimming shortened V by 6 bases and J by 3 bases, and 5 bases separated the two germline ends. Germline V gives CDR1 SNHLY, CDR2 FYNNEI. The CDR3 sequence is CASRVEETQYF. CDR3 sequence (DNA): TGTGCCAGCAGAGTCGAAGAGACCCAGTACTTC. The full variable domain, rest sourced from reference TRBV2 and TRBJ2-5, is EPEVTQTPSHQVTQMGQEVILRCVPISNHLYFYWYRQILGQKVEFLVSFYNNEISEKSEIFDDQFSVERPDGSNFTLKIRSTKLEDSAMYFCASRVEETQYFGPGTRLLVL.

This clone was seen a few times. The chain couples TRBV18 to TRBJ2-1, with D maybe TRBD2 (6 bases). The CDR3 covers 16 residues. CDR1 is KGHSH, CDR2 LQKENI, per germline. V lost 3 bases, J lost 3 bases, and 15 bases lay in between. CDR3 DNA sequence: TGTGCCAGCTCACCCCCCGGGCGGGGCAGCTACAATGAGCAGTTCTTC. This translates into CASSPPGRGSYNEQFF.

This chain joins TRBV5-1 and TRBJ2-3, with D possibly matching TRBD2 (7 bases). V was shortened by 6 bases and J by 2 bases, with 19 bases between the two germline ends. Germline CDR1 is SGHRS and CDR2 is YFSETQ. CDR3 size: 16 residues. CDR3 sequence (DNA): TGCGCCAGCACCCCCAGTGGGGGGGGCGCCACAGATACGCAGTATTTT. Protein: CASTPSGGGATDTQYF.

This clone has only a few counts. V and J are TRBV9 and TRBJ2-3, with D perhaps TRBD2 (5 bases). The CDR3 is 16 amino acids. Deletions cut 4 bases from V and 4 bases from J, with 19 bases between. The germline CDR1 and CDR2 sequences are SGDLS and YYNGEE. CDR3 bases: TGTGCCAGCAGCCTAAAGGGTTTGCCCGGGGCAGATACGCAGTATTTT. Protein sequence: CASSLKGLPGADTQYF.

V gene TRBV18 combines with J gene TRBJ2-7; 9 bases agree with TRBD1. This CDR3 has 15 residues. Germline V lookup: CDR1 KGHSH, CDR2 LQKENI. The V gene end was trimmed by 2 bases and the J gene end by 2 bases; junction bases not matched to a gene: 4. The CDR3 loop reads CASSPTRDRAYEQYF. In DNA form, the CDR3 reads TGTGCCAGCTCACCAACCCGGGACAGGGCCTACGAGCAGTACTTC.

The V gene is TRBV6-5, the J gene TRBJ1-6; tentatively, D is TRBD1 (6 bases). This CDR3 has 14 residues. V lost 2 bases and J 9 bases, leaving 11 bases between the germline ends. Germline V gene lookup returns CDR1 MNHEY and CDR2 SVGAGI. CDR3 region: CASSYGQGFSPLHF. Here the CDR3 DNA reads TGTGCCAGCAGTTACGGTCAGGGGTTTTCACCCCTCCACTTT.

Only a few counts were recorded for this clone. The gene calls are TRBV4-1 and TRBJ2-3; D possibly corresponds to TRBD2 (5 bases). Trimming removed 1 base from V and 3 bases from J, with 11 bases in between. The CDR3 has 15 residues. Germline V gives CDR1 MGHRA, CDR2 YSYEKL. CDR3 DNA: TGCGCCAGCAGCCAAGTGGCTAGCAGGACAGATACGCAGTATTTT. As protein: CASSQVASRTDTQYF.

This clone was observed a few times. The rearrangement joins TRBV6-5 to TRBJ1-2, with D unresolved. With 10 bases removed from V and 6 bases from J, the gap between germline ends came to 15 bases. The germline V gene has CDR1 MNHEY and CDR2 SVGAGI. The CDR3 contains 12 residues. CDR3 nucleotide sequence: TGTGCCACCGGACCAACTCCGGATGGCTACACCTTC. Amino acid sequence: CATGPTPDGYTF.

V and J are TRBV14 and TRBJ1-2; tentative D call: TRBD1 (6 bases). This CDR3 is built from 15 residues. V lost 3 bases to trimming and J lost 4 bases, with 15 bases between them. Germline CDR1 SGHDN, CDR2 FVKESK. In DNA, the CDR3 is TGTGCCAGCAGCCACCGGGGGCTAACGGGCTATGGCTACACCTTC. It is translated as CASSHRGLTGYGYTF. Full variable domain (rest looked up from reference TRBV14 and TRBJ1-2): EAGVTQFPSHSVIEKGQTVTLRCDPISGHDNLYWYRRVMGKEIKFLLHFVKESKQDESGMPNNRFLAERTGGTYSTLKVQPAELEDSGVYFCASSHRGLTGYGYTFGSGTRLTVV.

This clone was seen more than once but under ten times. In nucleotides, the CDR3 is TGTGCCAGCCTGCCCGTGGGGGTCCCGATCAGGGGGCTCGATACGCAGTATTTT. Translated: CASLPVGVPIRGLDTQYF. This rearrangement joins TRBV28 to TRBJ2-3, with 8 bases that match TRBD1. CDR1 and CDR2 (germline): MDHEN, SYDVKM. Trimming cost V 8 bases and J 6 bases; bases outside gene matches: 22. This CDR3 contains 18 residues.

This chain links TRBV28 with TRBJ1-1; D is perhaps TRBD1 (6 bases). V lost 5 bases, J lost 8 bases, and 21 bases lay in between. The CDR3 consists of 15 residues. Germline lookup yields CDR1 MDHEN and CDR2 SYDVKM. CDR3 DNA sequence: TGTGCCAGCAGTCGGATTCAAGACAGGCCGGAGGAAGCTTTCTTT. It translates to CASSRIQDRPEEAFF.

This chain uses TRBV28 with TRBJ2-7; no definite D call. Germline V gene lookup returns CDR1 MDHEN and CDR2 SYDVKM. The CDR3 has 11 amino acids. The germline V and J ends were trimmed by 9 bases and 3 bases, with 9 bases remaining between them. CDR3 in amino acids: CASNSFYEQYF. The CDR3 DNA is TGTGCCAGTAATTCCTTCTACGAGCAGTACTTC.

This clone has just a few counts. The chain couples TRBV7-9 to TRBJ2-7, with 10 nucleotides matching TRBD2. V was pared by 2 bases and J by 9 bases, with 16 bases of the junction left unmatched. The CDR3 consists of 17 residues. The germline gives CDR1 SEHNR, CDR2 FQNEAQ (reference sequence). This CDR3 reads CASSLTASGSSTRVQYF. The CDR3 DNA reads TGTGCCAGCAGCTTAACGGCTAGCGGGAGTTCGACCAGAGTGCAGTACTTC.